This TCR beta chain was captured by sequencing in a study of blood T cell repertoires in COVID-19. Background on the study: Italy, Spain and the United States were the sources of the convalescent and acute COVID-19 samples.

In Seattle, patients joined the study during active infection and were tracked longitudinally. In the study's own analysis: Estimates of nucleated cell counts were drawn from the amplification of reference gene primers. This table comes from immunoSEQ multiplex PCR, and its TCRdb copy is limited to in-frame clones, with some not included. The V and J calls and clone size were taken over from that table, and D and trimming were inferred from the DNA. Here the sample spans approximately 270,000 clones, about 91% being singletons. The sequencing input was peripheral blood. The receptor was derived from a woman aged 30 to 39 with COVID-19, enrolled during active disease.

The CDR3 region is CASSQVPGQGAWGYTF. CDR3 DNA: TGCGCCAGCAGCCAAGTTCCGGGACAGGGGGCTTGGGGCTACACCTTC. The rearrangement links TRBV4-1 to TRBJ1-2, with TRBD1 matching over 12 bases. Germline V lookup: CDR1 MGHRA, CDR2 YSYEKL. The CDR3 extends over 16 amino acids. V shed 1 base, J shed 8 bases, and the junction held 8 bases outside the gene matches.